Sequencing of this T cell receptor beta chain was carried out in a study of blood T cell repertoires in COVID-19. Looking at the study overall: The United States, Italy and Spain supplied acute and convalescent COVID-19 samples. PBMCs, B-cell-depleted T cells, or T cells were the source of the cDNA or gDNA that made up the material.

CDR1 and CDR2 (germline): SGHTA, FQGNSA. The V end was cut by 1 base, the J end by 5 bases, with 11 bases between. This CDR3 spans 14 amino acids. Original methodology: It was from reference gene primer amplification that nucleated cell counts were estimated. Clones were sequenced by immunoSEQ multiplex PCR, and TCRdb holds only the in-frame ones, with some missing. The DNA was the basis for D and trimming; V, J and clone size are from that table. The sample holds some 30,000 clones, 89% seen once. The chain couples TRBV7-2 to TRBJ2-5, with unresolved D. The sequence was collected from an elderly man with acute or convalescent COVID-19. Source material: peripheral blood. CDR3 region: CASSLGSIMETQYF. The DNA of the CDR3 is TGTGCCAGCAGCTTAGGTAGCATAATGGAGACCCAGTACTTC.